These 21 T cell receptor beta chains originate from one sample sequenced in a study of blood T cell repertoires in COVID-19. Measured with immunoSEQ multiplex PCR; TCRdb has only the in-frame clones, and not every one. The sample gives around 150,000 clones, approximately 80% of which show up once; under 15% is in the top ten. Specimen: PBMCs or T cells enriched from blood (not recorded which). The receptors stem from a woman aged 55 to 70 who had recovered from COVID-19.

The chain employs TRBV2 and TRBJ1-1; D perhaps matches TRBD1 (6 bases). V dropped 7 bases and J dropped 1 base, with 10 bases sitting between them. Germline CDR1 is SNHLY and CDR2 is FYNNEI. This CDR3 spans 13 amino acids. DNA for the CDR3: TGTGCCAGCAAAGACAGGAGGAACACTGAAGCTTTCTTT. It is translated as CASKDRRNTEAFF.

The chain recombines TRBV24-1 with TRBJ1-2, with a weak D call TRBD1 (6 bases). Trimming stripped 8 bases from V and 2 bases from J, with 11 bases between. Germline CDR1 and CDR2: KGHDR and SFDVKD. The CDR3 is made up of 13 amino acids. The CDR3 DNA is TGTGCCACCATGGACAGTCAGAACTATGGCTACACCTTC. Translated: CATMDSQNYGYTF.

This sequence joins TRBV19 and TRBJ2-5; D possibly corresponds to TRBD1 (6 bases). V gave up 3 bases and J gave up 3 bases, with 14 bases separating them. CDR3 size: 15 residues. The germline CDR1 and CDR2 sequences are LNHDA and SQIVND (reference sequence). The DNA for the CDR3 is TGTGCCAGTAGTATTAGCACAGGGTGGGAAGAGACCCAGTACTTC. Encoded protein: CASSISTGWEETQYF.

This clone turned up a few times. The rearrangement links TRBV18 to TRBJ1-2; D is undetermined. V was pared by 1 base and J by 2 bases, with 8 bases between. The CDR3 extends over 14 amino acids. In germline, CDR1 is KGHSH, CDR2 LQKENI. The CDR3 is CASSPRAVNYGYTF. In DNA, the CDR3 is TGTGCCAGCTCACCACGGGCAGTAAACTATGGCTACACCTTC.

The rearrangement joins TRBV19 to TRBJ1-5, with 8 bases lining up with TRBD1. CDR1 is LNHDA, CDR2 SQIVND, per germline (reference sequence). The CDR3 extends over 14 amino acids. V trimming: 9 bases; J trimming: 2 bases; junction bases outside the gene matches: 6. The CDR3 spells CASRQGSGNQPQHF. CDR3 DNA sequence: TGTGCCAGCCGACAGGGGTCGGGCAATCAGCCCCAGCATTTT.

The genes are TRBV6-4 and TRBJ2-3; TRBD2 aligns across 8 bases. CDR3 size: 16 residues. Trimming cost V 6 bases and J 2 bases; bases outside gene matches: 10. CDR1 is MRHNA and CDR2 is SNTAGT in the germline V gene. The CDR3 DNA sequence: TGTGCCAGCAGCTCGACTAGCGAAGGGGTCACAGATACGCAGTATTTT. Translated, it gives CASSSTSEGVTDTQYF.

The chain has TRBV6-5 and TRBJ1-5; no firm D call. V lost 7 bases to trimming and J lost 7 bases, with 11 bases between them. This CDR3 contains 12 residues. Germline CDR1 reads MNHEY; CDR2 reads SVGAGI. CDR3 sequence (DNA): TGTGCCAGCAATAACCGTGGCCAGCCCCAGCATTTT. Amino acids: CASNNRGQPQHF.

The chain uses TRBV5-8 and TRBJ1-4, with 7 bases aligning to TRBD1. Trimming removed 7 bases from V and 3 bases from J; junction bases left unmatched: 6. Per the germline V gene, CDR1 is SGHTS and CDR2 is YDEGEE. The CDR3 is 14 amino acids. The CDR3 is CASLLGQPNEKLFF. The CDR3 DNA follows: TGTGCCAGCTTGTTGGGACAGCCTAATGAAAAACTGTTTTTT. The variable domain in full, completed from reference TRBV5-8 and TRBJ1-4, reads EAGVTQSPTHLIKTRGQQATLRCSPISGHTSVYWYQQALGLGLQFLLWYDEGEERNRGNFPPRFSGRQFPNYSSELNVNALELEDSALYLCASLLGQPNEKLFFGSGTQLSVL.

The V gene is TRBV28, the J gene TRBJ1-2; no firm D call. This CDR3 spans 14 amino acids. Germline CDR1 MDHEN, CDR2 SYDVKM. V was cut by 0 bases and J by 4 bases, with 9 bases left in between. For the CDR3, the DNA is TGTGCCAGCAGTTTATGGCCAGAGGGCTATGGCTACACCTTC. It yields the protein CASSLWPEGYGYTF.

The CDR3 region is CASSFTTGTEAFF. DNA for the CDR3: TGTGCCAGCAGTTTTACGACGGGTACTGAAGCTTTCTTT. The rearrangement links TRBV3-1 (or the pseudogene TRBV3-2) to TRBJ1-1; D is unclear. The length of the CDR3 is 13 residues. Per the germline V gene, CDR1 is LGHDT and CDR2 is YNNKEL (reference sequence). The germline V and J ends were trimmed by 6 bases and 5 bases, with 13 bases remaining between them.

The rearrangement links TRBV25-1 to TRBJ2-3, with D possibly TRBD1 on 7 matching bases. Germline V gene data show CDR1 as MGHDK and CDR2 as SYGVNS. The CDR3 spans 16 residues. Trimming removed 7 bases from V and 2 bases from J, with 19 bases in between. CDR3 coding DNA: TGTGCCAGCATGATGGGGGCAGGGGGGTTCACAGATACGCAGTATTTT. Translating gives CASMMGAGGFTDTQYF.

This clone has a handful of counts. The CDR3 nucleotides are TGTGCCAGCAGCGTGGCCGGGACAGGGGGCATAGATACGCAGTATTTT. Its protein is CASSVAGTGGIDTQYF. The chain carries TRBV9 and TRBJ2-3; 12 bases line up with TRBD1. The ends lost 2 bases at V and 5 bases at J; junction bases unmatched: 6. The CDR3 extends over 16 amino acids. Germline lookup yields CDR1 SGDLS and CDR2 YYNGEE.

The rearrangement joins TRBV11-2 to TRBJ2-7; 8 bases agree with TRBD1. Germline values: CDR1 SGHAT, CDR2 FQNNGV. J lost 7 bases, V lost 5 bases, and 1 base had no gene match. The CDR3 consists of 11 residues. Written as DNA, the CDR3 is TGTGCCAGCAGCCGGGACAGGGAGCAGTACTTC. It specifies CASSRDREQYF.

V gene TRBV7-6 combines with J gene TRBJ2-3; 10 bases are shared with TRBD2. Germline V gene data show CDR1 as SGHVS and CDR2 as FNYEAQ. The V and J ends lost 1 base and 4 bases, in that order; junction bases with no gene match: 5. The CDR3 is 16 amino acids. This CDR3 reads CASSLEAGGPADTQYF. The CDR3 DNA reads as TGTGCCAGCAGCTTAGAAGCGGGAGGGCCTGCAGATACGCAGTATTTT.

This rearrangement joins TRBV5-1 to TRBJ2-7, with a weak D call TRBD2 (5 bases). The germline CDR1 and CDR2 sequences are SGHRS and YFSETQ. V lost 4 bases and J 3 bases, leaving 11 bases between the germline ends. This CDR3 contains 13 residues. CDR3 DNA: TGCGCCAGCAGCCCTGAGGGCTTCTACGAGCAGTACTTC. Its protein product is CASSPEGFYEQYF.

A word on this clone: This same CDR3 is encoded by further DNA sequences in the sample. This chain uses TRBV28 with TRBJ1-2; D gene unclear. V was shortened by 3 bases and J by 8 bases, with 7 bases between the two germline ends. The length of the CDR3 is 11 residues. Germline values: CDR1 MDHEN, CDR2 SYDVKM. The CDR3 protein is CASSFTGGYTF. In DNA form, the CDR3 reads TGTGCCAGCAGTTTCACGGGGGGCTACACCTTC.

In this sample, this clone turned up a few times. The chain's CDR3 is CSVERQGRETQYF. CDR3 nucleotide sequence: TGCAGCGTTGAGAGACAGGGGCGCGAGACCCAGTACTTC. This sequence joins TRBV29-1 and TRBJ2-5; the match to TRBD1 covers 8 bases. After removal of 3 bases from V and 5 bases from J, the junction contained 5 bases not matched to a gene. Germline V CDR1 and CDR2: SQVTM, ANQGSEA. This CDR3 has 13 residues.

The rearrangement links TRBV28 to TRBJ2-1, with a weak D call TRBD1 (6 bases). Trimming took 7 bases from V and 6 from J, leaving 16 bases between them. The CDR3 runs to 14 residues. Germline V gene data show CDR1 as MDHEN and CDR2 as SYDVKM. CDR3 coding DNA: TGTGCCAGCATTCTCCCCGGACAGCCCAATGAGCAGTTCTTC. It codes for CASILPGQPNEQFF.

The V gene is TRBV7-2, the J gene TRBJ1-2; TRBD1 aligns across 9 bases. There are 15 residues in the CDR3. Germline V lookup: CDR1 SGHTA, CDR2 FQGNSA. V dropped 5 bases and J dropped 4; count of bases not matched to a gene: 8. The CDR3 DNA follows: TGTGCCAGCAGCCTAAACAGGGGGCGAGGCTATGGCTACACCTTC. It translates to CASSLNRGRGYGYTF.

This chain connects TRBV2 to TRBJ2-7; D not certain. The germline gives CDR1 SNHLY, CDR2 FYNNEI. The CDR3 is 13 amino acids. The V and J ends lost 4 bases and 2 bases respectively, with 9 bases between them. CDR3 in amino acids: CASSVSPAYEQYF. The CDR3 DNA reads TGTGCCAGCAGTGTTAGCCCAGCCTACGAGCAGTACTTC. The full variable domain, completed using reference TRBV2 and TRBJ2-7, is EPEVTQTPSHQVTQMGQEVILRCVPISNHLYFYWYRQILGQKVEFLVSFYNNEISEKSEIFDDQFSVERPDGSNFTLKIRSTKLEDSAMYFCASSVSPAYEQYFGPGTRLTVT.

The V call is TRBV29-1, the J call TRBJ2-1, with 11 bases lining up with TRBD2. J lost 3 bases, V lost 0 bases, and 4 bases had no gene match. CDR3 length: 16 amino acids. From germline, CDR1 is SQVTM and CDR2 ANQGSEA. CDR3 loop: CSVEDTSGGFYNEQFF. The CDR3 region has the DNA TGCAGCGTTGAAGACACTAGCGGGGGCTTCTACAATGAGCAGTTCTTC.